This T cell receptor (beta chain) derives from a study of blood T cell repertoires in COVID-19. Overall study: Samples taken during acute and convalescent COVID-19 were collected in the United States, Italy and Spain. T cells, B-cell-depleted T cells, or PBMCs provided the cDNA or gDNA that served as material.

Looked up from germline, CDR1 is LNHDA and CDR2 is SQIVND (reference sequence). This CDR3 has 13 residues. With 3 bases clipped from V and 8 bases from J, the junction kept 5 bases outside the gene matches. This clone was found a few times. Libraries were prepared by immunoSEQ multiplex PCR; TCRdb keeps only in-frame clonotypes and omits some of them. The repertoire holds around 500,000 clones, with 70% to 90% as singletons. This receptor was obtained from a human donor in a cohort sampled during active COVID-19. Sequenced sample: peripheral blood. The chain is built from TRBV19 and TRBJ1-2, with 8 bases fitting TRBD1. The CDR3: CASSMTGAGGYTF. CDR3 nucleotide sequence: TGTGCCAGTAGTATGACAGGGGCAGGAGGCTACACCTTC.